The next 5 T cell receptor beta chains were all read from a single sample in a study of graft-versus-host responses after intestinal transplantation. The assay was immunoSEQ multiplex PCR, and TCRdb's table has in-frame clones only and misses some. The repertoire holds roughly 70,000 clones, with just under 95% as singletons. The sample here was bone marrow, taken approximately 700 days after intestinal transplantation. The receptors stem from a human patient who received an intestinal transplant, so some T cells may come from the graft donor.

J is TRBJ1-2 and V is TRBV27; possibly TRBD1 for D (6 bases). The germline V gene has CDR1 MNHEY and CDR2 SMNVEV (reference sequence). The CDR3 loop spans 13 amino acids. V lost 3 bases and J 8 bases, leaving 13 bases between the germline ends. CDR3 loop: CASSFTGIYGYTF. DNA of the CDR3: TGTGCCAGCAGTTTCACAGGGATTTACGGCTACACCTTC.

This clone was observed a single time. The chain's CDR3 is CASSLNRDTEAFF. The CDR3, as DNA: TGTGCCAGCAGTTTAAACAGGGACACTGAAGCTTTCTTT. V and J are TRBV6-5 and TRBJ1-1; possible D gene TRBD1, 6 bases. V lost 4 bases, J lost 3 bases, and 9 bases lay in between. The CDR3 extends over 13 amino acids. Looked up from germline, CDR1 is MNHEY and CDR2 is SVGAGI.

Here the CDR3 reads CASSYEGQGYPSGYTF. In DNA, the CDR3 is TGTGCCAGCAGTTACGAGGGACAGGGCTATCCGTCTGGCTACACCTTC. The V and J genes are TRBV6-6 and TRBJ1-2; 9 bases are a match to TRBD1. The V segment lost 2 bases and the J segment 7 bases; nucleotides outside the gene matches: 11. CDR3 length: 16 residues. Germline CDR1 and CDR2: MNHNY and SVGAGI (reference sequence).

V and J are TRBV7-3 and TRBJ1-6; D not certain. Trimming removed 5 bases at V and 7 bases at J, with 15 bases between. The length of the CDR3 is 15 residues. The V gene's germline CDR1 is SGHTA and CDR2 FQGTGA. For the CDR3, the DNA is TGTGCCAGCAGCCTCAACGACGGAGAAAATTCACCCCTCCACTTT. It is translated as CASSLNDGENSPLHF.

The chain joins TRBV29-1 to TRBJ2-5; 11 bases are shared with TRBD2. Germline V gene data show CDR1 as SQVTM and CDR2 as ANQGSEA. The CDR3 length is 14 residues. The junction had 8 bases not matched to a gene; V was cut back by 7 bases and J by 4 bases. CDR3 protein: CSGTSGSFGETQYF. The CDR3 bases are TGCAGCGGAACTAGCGGGAGTTTCGGAGAGACCCAGTACTTC. The whole variable domain, filled in from reference TRBV29-1 and TRBJ2-5, reads SAVISQKPSRDICQRGTSLTIQCQVDSQVTMMFWYRQQPGQSLTLIATANQGSEATYESGFVIDKFPISRPNLTFSTLTVSNMSPEDSSIYLCSGTSGSFGETQYFGPGTRLLVL.